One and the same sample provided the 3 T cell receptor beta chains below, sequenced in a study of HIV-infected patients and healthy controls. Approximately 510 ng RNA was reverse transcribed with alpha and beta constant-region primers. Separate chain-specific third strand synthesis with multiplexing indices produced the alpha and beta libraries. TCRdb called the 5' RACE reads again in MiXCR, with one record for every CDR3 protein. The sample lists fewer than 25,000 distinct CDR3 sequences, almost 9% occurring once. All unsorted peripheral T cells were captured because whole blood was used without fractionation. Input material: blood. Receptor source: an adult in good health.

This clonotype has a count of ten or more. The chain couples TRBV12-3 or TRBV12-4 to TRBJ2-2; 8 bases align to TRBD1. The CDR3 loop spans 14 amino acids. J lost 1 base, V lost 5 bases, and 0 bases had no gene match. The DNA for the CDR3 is TGTGCCAGCAGTGGACAGGGGAACACCGGGGAGCTGTTTTTT. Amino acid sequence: CASSGQGNTGELFF.

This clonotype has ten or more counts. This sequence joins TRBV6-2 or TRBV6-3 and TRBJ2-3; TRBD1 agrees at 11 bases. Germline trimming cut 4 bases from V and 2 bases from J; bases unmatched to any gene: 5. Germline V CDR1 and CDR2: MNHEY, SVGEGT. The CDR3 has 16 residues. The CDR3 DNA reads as TGTGCCAGCAGTTTTCCGGGACAGGGGGTCACAGATACGCAGTATTTT. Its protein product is CASSFPGQGVTDTQYF.

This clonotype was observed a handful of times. This chain's CDR3 is CASSELAGNNEQFF. The CDR3 region has the DNA TGTGCCAGCAGTGAGCTAGCGGGGAACAATGAGCAGTTCTTC. The chain recombines TRBV6-6 with TRBJ2-1; 9 positions agree with TRBD2. The CDR3 length is 14 residues. V trimming: 5 bases; J trimming: 5 bases; junction bases outside the gene matches: 4. Germline V gives CDR1 MNHNY, CDR2 SVGAGI (reference sequence).